A selection of T cell receptor beta chains follows, all from one sample in a study of CD8 T cells in ankylosing spondylitis. TCRdb redid the calling of the 5' RACE reads with MiXCR, one entry per CDR3 protein. This table holds 250,000 to 350,000 distinct CDR3 sequences, 20% found once. The sequenced sample consisted of blood, either unsorted or a sorted T cell fraction (not recorded which). Every receptor here comes from a male donor with ankylosing spondylitis or in good health (not recorded which). The CDR3 runs from the conserved cysteine through the conserved F or W. A D gene is named only where the DNA matches it firmly. The listing skips clone size in some rows; elsewhere it reads once, few, many or a size class.

>TRBD1|14|NA|TRBJ1-5|TRBV20-1
CSARPGQARVPQHF
TGCAGTGCTAGACCCGGACAGGCCCGCGTGCCCCAGCATTTT
>NA|16|few|TRBJ2-2|TRBV5-1
CASSYGGQSNTGELFF
TGCGCCAGCAGCTACGGGGGACAGTCGAACACCGGGGAGCTGTTTTTT
>NA|16|few|TRBJ2-2|TRBV28
CASSSFSEMNTGELFF
TGTGCCAGCTCCTCCTTTAGCGAAATGAACACCGGGGAGCTGTTTTTT
>NA|12|few|TRBJ1-1|TRBV5-1
CASSSRGTEAFF
TGCGCCAGCAGCTCTAGGGGCACTGAAGCTTTCTTT
>NA|15|NA|TRBJ1-1|TRBV5-1
CASSRNRESNTEAFF
TGCGCCAGCAGCCGGAACAGGGAGTCGAACACTGAAGCTTTCTTT
>NA|15|NA|TRBJ2-2|TRBV6-5
CASSYSPTWTGELFF
TGTGCCAGCAGTTACTCGCCCACCTGGACCGGGGAGCTGTTTTTT
>TRBD2|16|NA|TRBJ2-1|TRBV27
CASSLSSSGRASEQFF
TGTGCCAGCAGTTTATCGTCTAGCGGGAGGGCCTCTGAGCAGTTCTTC
>TRBD2|14|NA|TRBJ2-1|TRBV7-2
CASSLVPSGGEQFF
TGTGCCAGCAGCTTAGTCCCTAGCGGGGGGGAGCAGTTCTTC
>TRBD2|17|few|TRBJ2-4|TRBV12-3/TRBV12-4
CASSPRLAGTAKNIQYF
TGTGCCAGCAGTCCACGACTAGCGGGAACAGCCAAAAACATTCAGTACTTC
>NA|14|few|TRBJ2-6|TRBV5-1
CASRPNSGANVLTF
TGCGCCAGCAGGCCTAACTCTGGGGCCAACGTCCTGACTTTC
>TRBD1|17|few|TRBJ2-6|TRBV6-1
CASRPTGLFSGANVLTF
TGTGCCAGCAGGCCGACAGGGCTCTTTTCCGGGGCCAACGTCCTGACTTTC
>NA|14|NA|TRBJ2-3|TRBV28
CASRSIRVTDTQYF
TGTGCCAGCAGATCAATCCGGGTGACAGATACGCAGTATTTT
>NA|12|NA|TRBJ2-1|TRBV5-1
CASSFGENEQFF
TGCGCCAGCAGCTTTGGTGAGAATGAGCAGTTCTTC
>NA|14|few|TRBJ2-3|TRBV11-1
CASTRSSSTDTQYF
TGTGCCAGCACTCGATCAAGCAGCACAGATACGCAGTATTTT
>NA|18|few|TRBJ2-3|TRBV7-6
CASSLTSRPGVRTDTQYF
TGTGCCAGCAGCTTAACTTCGCGTCCGGGGGTACGAACAGATACGCAGTATTTT
>NA|15|few|TRBJ2-5|TRBV9
CASSVGAEVVETQYF
TGTGCCAGCAGCGTAGGGGCAGAGGTTGTGGAGACCCAGTACTTC
>NA|12|many|TRBJ2-3|TRBV7-6
CASSSSADTQYF
TGTGCCAGCAGCTCGAGCGCCGATACGCAGTATTTT
>NA|12|few|TRBJ2-5|TRBV6-6
CASRGEEETQYF
TGTGCCAGCAGAGGGGAAGAAGAGACCCAGTACTTC
>TRBD2|13|few|TRBJ2-1|TRBV20-1
CSAITSATNEQFF
TGCAGTGCCATAACTAGCGCGACGAATGAGCAGTTCTTC
>NA|15|NA|TRBJ1-2|TRBV6-1
CASSEAGPRRDGYTF
TGTGCCAGCAGTGAAGCGGGGCCCCGTCGGGATGGCTACACCTTC
>NA|14|few|TRBJ2-3|TRBV20-1
CSARRPGKMDTQYF
TGCAGTGCTCGCCGGCCAGGGAAGATGGATACGCAGTATTTT
>NA|16|NA|TRBJ2-3|TRBV12-3/TRBV12-4
CASSFRVSASTDTQYF
TGTGCCAGCAGTTTTAGGGTGTCCGCTAGCACAGATACGCAGTATTTT
>NA|14|NA|TRBJ2-5|TRBV27
CASSLKGRQETQYF
TGTGCCAGCAGTTTAAAGGGGCGCCAAGAGACCCAGTACTTC
>NA|15|NA|TRBJ2-3|TRBV5-1
CASSPVTGRTDTQYF
TGCGCCAGCAGCCCCGTGACAGGGAGGACAGATACGCAGTATTTT
>TRBD2|15|few|TRBJ2-3|TRBV20-1
CSARDTSGRGDTQYF
TGCAGTGCTAGAGACACCAGCGGGAGGGGAGATACGCAGTATTTT
>NA|15|few|TRBJ2-5|TRBV7-7
CASSPRGGGQETQYF
TGTGCCAGCAGCCCCCGGGGTGGGGGCCAAGAGACCCAGTACTTC
>NA|13|many|TRBJ2-3|TRBV10-1
CASSEGLANTQYF
TGCGCCAGCAGTGAGGGGCTAGCGAATACGCAGTATTTT
>NA|15|NA|TRBJ2-3|TRBV6-5
CASSYSGQGADTQYF
TGTGCCAGCAGTTACTCGGGGCAGGGCGCAGATACGCAGTATTTT
>NA|14|NA|TRBJ1-2|TRBV25-1
CASSEWGGNYGYTF
TGTGCCAGCAGTGAATGGGGGGGAAACTATGGCTACACCTTC
>NA|15|NA|TRBJ2-3|TRBV15
CATSREVGRTDTQYF
TGTGCCACCAGCAGAGAGGTCGGGAGAACAGATACGCAGTATTTT
>TRBD1|14|NA|TRBJ2-2|TRBV10-3
CAIQDRGGTGELFF
TGTGCCATCCAAGACAGGGGAGGAACCGGGGAGCTGTTTTTT
>TRBD2|16|NA|TRBJ2-3|TRBV20-1
CSASPPTSGEGGTQYF
TGCAGTGCTAGTCCCCCGACTAGCGGGGAAGGGGGTACGCAGTATTTT
>NA|11|few|TRBJ1-1|TRBV20-1
CSVFRVAEAFF
TGCAGCGTCTTCCGGGTCGCTGAAGCTTTCTTT
>TRBD1|15|few|TRBJ1-6|TRBV5-1
CASSRVTGANSPLHF
TGCGCCAGCAGCAGAGTGACAGGGGCGAATTCACCCCTCCACTTT
>NA|15|NA|TRBJ1-4|TRBV5-5
CASSLATALPEKLFF
TGTGCCAGCAGCTTAGCGACAGCACTACCTGAAAAACTGTTTTTT
>TRBD1|12|few|TRBJ1-2|TRBV20-1
CSARGQDAGYTF
TGCAGTGCCCGGGGACAGGACGCGGGCTACACCTTC
>TRBD1|20|NA|TRBJ2-6|TRBV6-2/TRBV6-3
CASSYPPGQGSLSGANVLTF
TGTGCCAGCAGTTACCCTCCGGGACAGGGTTCTCTCTCTGGGGCCAACGTCCTGACTTTC
>NA|15|NA|TRBJ2-5|TRBV5-1
CASSFLGTFQETQYF
TGCGCCAGCAGCTTTCTTGGGACTTTCCAAGAGACCCAGTACTTC
>TRBD1|12|many|TRBJ2-4|TRBV10-3
CAISQQGNIQYF
TGTGCCATCAGTCAACAGGGGAACATTCAGTACTTC
>NA|16|NA|TRBJ2-3|TRBV3-1
CASSLSQSPSTDTQYF
TGTGCCAGCAGCCTTAGCCAGTCCCCGAGCACAGATACGCAGTATTTT
>TRBD1|14|NA|TRBJ1-1|TRBV3-1
CASSLTDRVTEAFF
TGTGCCAGCAGCCTAACGGACAGGGTCACTGAAGCTTTCTTT
>TRBD2|16|NA|TRBJ2-1|TRBV24-1
CATSDLTSGGYNEQFF
TGTGCCACCAGTGATTTGACTAGCGGGGGGTACAATGAGCAGTTCTTC
>NA|13|NA|TRBJ1-2|TRBV5-1
CASSLEPGYGYTF
TGCGCCAGCAGCTTGGAGCCAGGTTATGGCTACACCTTC
>NA|12|many|TRBJ2-2|TRBV7-3
CASSSYSGELFF
TGTGCCAGCAGCTCCTACTCCGGGGAGCTGTTTTTT
>TRBD1|13|NA|TRBJ1-5|TRBV20-1
CSVRKGGSQPQHF
TGCAGTGTTCGAAAAGGGGGCTCTCAGCCCCAGCATTTT
>TRBD2|18|few|TRBJ2-5|TRBV5-1
CASSLAGTSGGAGETQYF
TGCGCCAGCAGCTTGGCTGGGACTAGCGGGGGGGCCGGAGAGACCCAGTACTTC
>TRBD1|19|few|TRBJ1-3|TRBV5-1
CASSIGTGGSLTSGNTIYF
TGCGCCAGCAGCATAGGGACAGGCGGGTCCCTAACCTCTGGAAACACCATATATTTT